This T cell receptor (beta chain) was profiled in a study of cytomegalovirus exposure and HLA in healthy donors. Study conclusions and caveats: In a later analysis, several top co-occurrence clusters appeared linked to parvovirus B19, influenza, CMV and Epstein-Barr virus.

Though probably carrying unrecorded immune exposures, donors were nominally healthy at sampling. Both 60 Vbeta primers and 13 Jbeta primers went into the PCR. Sequencing used immunoSEQ multiplex PCR; TCRdb keeps in-frame clones, though not all of them. This table has about 160,000 clones, 75% to 85% appearing once. To note about this clone: Its antigen is as yet unknown.

This receptor was obtained from a man younger than 45 in good health and CMV-seronegative. Sequenced: PBMCs.

The CDR3 coding sequence is TGTGCCAGCAGTTTACGAGACAGTCTCATCGAGCAGTACTTC. Translating it yields CASSLRDSLIEQYF. V and J are TRBV27 and TRBJ2-7, with D perhaps TRBD1 (5 bases). V shed 2 bases and J shed 6 bases, with 14 bases lying between them. The CDR3 length is 14 residues. CDR1 and CDR2 from the germline V gene are MNHEY and SMNVEV (reference sequence).